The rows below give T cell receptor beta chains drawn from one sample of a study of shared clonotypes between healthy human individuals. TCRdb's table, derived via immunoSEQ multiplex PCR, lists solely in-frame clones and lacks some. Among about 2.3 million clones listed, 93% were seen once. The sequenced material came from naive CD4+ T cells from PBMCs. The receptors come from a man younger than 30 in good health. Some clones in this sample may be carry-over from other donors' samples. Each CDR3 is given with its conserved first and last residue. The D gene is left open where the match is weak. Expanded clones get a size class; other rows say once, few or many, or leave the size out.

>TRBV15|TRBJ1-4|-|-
TGTGCCACCAGCACCAGGGGTGGGGGCTTGGACGAAAAACTGTTTTTT
CATSTRGGGLDEKLFF
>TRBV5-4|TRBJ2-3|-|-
TGTGCCAGCAGCTTGGGGGGGTCCAAGTATTTT
CASSLGGSKYF
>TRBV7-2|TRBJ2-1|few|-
TGTGCCAGCAGCTTAATGAGGGATGAGCAGTTCTTC
CASSLMRDEQFF
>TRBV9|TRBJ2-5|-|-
TGTGCCAGCAGCGTCGACTCGTACCAAGAGACCCAGTACTTC
CASSVDSYQETQYF
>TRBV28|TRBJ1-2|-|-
TGTGCCAGCAGTTCGGGACTCTATTCGGGCTATGGCTACACCTTC
CASSSGLYSGYGYTF
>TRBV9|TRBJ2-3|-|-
TGTGCCAGCAGGGCGGGAAGGCCGACAGATACGCAGTATTTT
CASRAGRPTDTQYF
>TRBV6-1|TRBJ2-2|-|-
TGTGCCAGCAGTGAAAAACAGGGAGGGACCGGGGAGCTGTTTTTT
CASSEKQGGTGELFF
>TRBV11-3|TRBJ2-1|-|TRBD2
TGTGCCAGCAGCTCGGCTAGCGGGAGTAACAATGAGCAGTTCTTC
CASSSASGSNNEQFF
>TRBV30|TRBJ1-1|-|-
TGTGCCTGGCACAGGGAGGGCACTGAAGCTTTCTTT
CAWHREGTEAFF
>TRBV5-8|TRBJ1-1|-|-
TGTGCCAGCAGCTCGGGGGTGCTGAACACTGAAGCTTTCTTT
CASSSGVLNTEAFF